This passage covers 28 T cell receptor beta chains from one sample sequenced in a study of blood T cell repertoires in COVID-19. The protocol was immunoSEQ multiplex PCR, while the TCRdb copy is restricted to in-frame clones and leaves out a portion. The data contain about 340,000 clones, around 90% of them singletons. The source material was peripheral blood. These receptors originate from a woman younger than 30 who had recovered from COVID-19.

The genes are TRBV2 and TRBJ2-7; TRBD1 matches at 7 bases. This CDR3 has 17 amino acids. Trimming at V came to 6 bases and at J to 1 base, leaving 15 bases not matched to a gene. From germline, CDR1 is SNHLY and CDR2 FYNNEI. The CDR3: CASSRPNRDSRSYEQYV. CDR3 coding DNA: TGTGCCAGCAGCAGACCTAACCGGGACAGCAGATCCTACGAGCAGTACGTC.

The CDR3 here is CASSYADRGTEAFF. CDR3 DNA sequence: TGTGCCAGCAGTTACGCGGACAGGGGCACTGAAGCTTTCTTT. This chain links TRBV6-5 with TRBJ1-1; 9 nucleotides agree with TRBD1. The germline gives CDR1 MNHEY, CDR2 SVGAGI. V lost 2 bases, J lost 4 bases, and 2 bases stayed unmatched. The CDR3 loop spans 14 amino acids.

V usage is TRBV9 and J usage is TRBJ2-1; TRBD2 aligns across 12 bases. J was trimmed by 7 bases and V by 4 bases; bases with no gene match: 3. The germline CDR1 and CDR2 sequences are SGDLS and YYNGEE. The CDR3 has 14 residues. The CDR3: CASSSGTSGNEQFF. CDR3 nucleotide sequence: TGTGCCAGCAGCTCCGGGACTAGCGGGAATGAGCAGTTCTTC.

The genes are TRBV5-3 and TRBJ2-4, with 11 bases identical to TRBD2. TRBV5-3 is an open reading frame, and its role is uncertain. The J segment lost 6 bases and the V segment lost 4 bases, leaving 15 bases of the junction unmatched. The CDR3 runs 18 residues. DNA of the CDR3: TGTGCCAGAAGCAGGGGGACTAGCGGAACTCAGAGGGTAAACATTCAGTACTTC. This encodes CARSRGTSGTQRVNIQYF.

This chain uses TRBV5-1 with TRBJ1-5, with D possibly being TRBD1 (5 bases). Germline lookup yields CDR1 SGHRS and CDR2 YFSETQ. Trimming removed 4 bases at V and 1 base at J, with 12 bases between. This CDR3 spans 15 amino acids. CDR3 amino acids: CASSPLGGSNQPQHF. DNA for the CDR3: TGCGCCAGCAGCCCGCTTGGGGGGAGCAATCAGCCCCAGCATTTT.

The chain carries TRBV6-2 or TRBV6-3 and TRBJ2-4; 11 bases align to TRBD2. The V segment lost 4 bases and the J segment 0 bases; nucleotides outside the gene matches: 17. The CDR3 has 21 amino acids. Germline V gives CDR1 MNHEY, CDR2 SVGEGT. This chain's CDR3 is CASSLSSGLAGGPLAKNIQYF. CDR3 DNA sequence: TGTGCCAGCAGTTTGTCCTCTGGTCTAGCGGGAGGACCCCTAGCCAAAAACATTCAGTACTTC.

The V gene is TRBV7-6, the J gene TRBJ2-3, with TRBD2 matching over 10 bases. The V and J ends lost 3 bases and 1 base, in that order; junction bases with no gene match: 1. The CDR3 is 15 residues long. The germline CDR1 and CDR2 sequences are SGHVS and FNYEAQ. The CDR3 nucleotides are TGTGCCAGCAGCTTCCTAGCGGGGGGCACAGATACGCAGTATTTT. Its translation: CASSFLAGGTDTQYF. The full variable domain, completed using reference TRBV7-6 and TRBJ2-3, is GAGVSQSPRYKVTKRGQDVALRCDPISGHVSLYWYRQALGQGPEFLTYFNYEAQQDKSGLPNDRFSAERPEGSISTLTIQRTEQRDSAMYRCASSFLAGGTDTQYFGPGTRLTVL.

For the CDR3, the DNA is TGTGCCAGCAGCTCATCAGGGGGCAATCAGCCCCAGCATTTT. Translated, it gives CASSSSGGNQPQHF. This chain joins TRBV7-2 and TRBJ1-5; a weak D match, TRBD1 (6 bases). The V and J ends lost 4 bases and 2 bases respectively, with 9 bases between them. Germline loops: CDR1 SGHTA, CDR2 FQGNSA. The CDR3 length is 14 residues. The whole variable domain, filled in from reference TRBV7-2 and TRBJ1-5, reads GAGVSQSPSNKVTEKGKDVELRCDPISGHTALYWYRQSLGQGLEFLIYFQGNSAPDKSGLPSDRFSAERTGGSVSTLTIQRTQQEDSAVYLCASSSSGGNQPQHFGDGTRLSIL.

The CDR3: CASSQSRDRVYHEQYV. The CDR3 DNA follows: TGCGCCAGCAGTCAATCAAGGGACAGGGTATACCACGAGCAGTACGTC. The chain employs TRBV23-1 and TRBJ2-7, with TRBD1 matching 9 bases. TRBV23-1 is an ORF for which the function is uncertain. V was pared by 0 bases and J by 5 bases, with 8 bases of the junction left unmatched. The CDR3 sequence is 16 residues long.

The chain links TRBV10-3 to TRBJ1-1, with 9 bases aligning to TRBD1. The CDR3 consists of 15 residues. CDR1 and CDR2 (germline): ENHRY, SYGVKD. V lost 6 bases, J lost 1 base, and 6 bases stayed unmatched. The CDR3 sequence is CAIRVMDRGNTEAFF. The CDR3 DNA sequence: TGTGCCATCAGGGTTATGGACAGGGGGAACACTGAAGCTTTCTTT.

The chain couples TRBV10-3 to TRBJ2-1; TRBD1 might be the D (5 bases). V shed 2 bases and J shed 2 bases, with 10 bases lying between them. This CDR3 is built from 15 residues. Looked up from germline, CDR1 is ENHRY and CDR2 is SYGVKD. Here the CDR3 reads CAISEGAPTYNEQFF. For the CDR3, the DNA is TGTGCCATCAGTGAGGGGGCACCAACCTACAATGAGCAGTTCTTC.

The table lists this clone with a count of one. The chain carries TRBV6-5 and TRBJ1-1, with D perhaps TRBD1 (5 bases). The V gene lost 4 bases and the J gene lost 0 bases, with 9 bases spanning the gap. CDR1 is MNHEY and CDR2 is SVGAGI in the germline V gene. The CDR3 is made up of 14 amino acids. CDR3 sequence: CASSFRQMNTEAFF. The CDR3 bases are TGTGCCAGCAGTTTCCGACAGATGAACACTGAAGCTTTCTTT.

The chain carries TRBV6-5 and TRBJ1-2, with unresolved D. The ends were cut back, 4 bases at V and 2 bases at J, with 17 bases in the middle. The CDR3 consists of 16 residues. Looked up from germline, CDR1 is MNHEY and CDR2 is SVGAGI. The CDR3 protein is CASSSRPGTLNYGYTF. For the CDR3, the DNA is TGTGCCAGCAGTTCCCGACCGGGAACGCTGAACTATGGCTACACCTTC.

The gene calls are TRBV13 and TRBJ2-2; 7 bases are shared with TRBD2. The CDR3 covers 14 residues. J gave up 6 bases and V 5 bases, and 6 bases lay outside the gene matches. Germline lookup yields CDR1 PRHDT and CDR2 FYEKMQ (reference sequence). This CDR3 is CASSPRGVPGELFF. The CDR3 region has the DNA TGTGCCAGCAGCCCCCGGGGGGTTCCCGGGGAGCTGTTTTTT.

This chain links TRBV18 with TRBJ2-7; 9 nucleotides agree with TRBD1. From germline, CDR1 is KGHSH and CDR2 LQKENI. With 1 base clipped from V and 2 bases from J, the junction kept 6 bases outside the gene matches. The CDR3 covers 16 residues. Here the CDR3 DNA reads TGTGCCAGCTCACCACGGGTGGGGGACAGGGCCTACGAGCAGTACGTC. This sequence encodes CASSPRVGDRAYEQYV.

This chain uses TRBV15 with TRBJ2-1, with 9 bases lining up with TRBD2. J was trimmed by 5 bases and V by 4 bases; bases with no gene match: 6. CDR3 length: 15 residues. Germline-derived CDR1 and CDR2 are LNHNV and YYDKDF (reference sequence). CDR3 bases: TGTGCCACCAGCATACTAGCGGGTACCCACAATGAGCAGTTCTTC. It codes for CATSILAGTHNEQFF.

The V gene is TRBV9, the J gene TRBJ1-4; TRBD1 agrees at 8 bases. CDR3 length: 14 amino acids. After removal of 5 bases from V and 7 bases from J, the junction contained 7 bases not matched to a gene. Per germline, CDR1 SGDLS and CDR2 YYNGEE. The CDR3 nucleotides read TGTGCCAGCAGTGACAGGGGAGTGGTTGAAAAACTGTTTTTT. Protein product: CASSDRGVVEKLFF. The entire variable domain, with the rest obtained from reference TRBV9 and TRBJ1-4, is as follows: DSGVTQTPKHLITATGQRVTLRCSPRSGDLSVYWYQQSLDQGLQFLIQYYNGEERAKGNILERFSAQQFPDLHSELNLSSLELGDSALYFCASSDRGVVEKLFFGSGTQLSVL.

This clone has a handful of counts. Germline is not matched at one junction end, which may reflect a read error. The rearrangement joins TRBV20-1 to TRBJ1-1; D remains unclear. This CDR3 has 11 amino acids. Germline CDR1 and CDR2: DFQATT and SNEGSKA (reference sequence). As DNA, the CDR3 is TGCAGTGCTAGAGGACCGGGTGAGCATACCTTT. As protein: CSARGPGEHTF.

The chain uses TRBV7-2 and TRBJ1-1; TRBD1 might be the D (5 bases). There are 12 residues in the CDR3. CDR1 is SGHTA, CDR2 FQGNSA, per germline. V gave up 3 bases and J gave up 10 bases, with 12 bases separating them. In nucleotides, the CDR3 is TGTGCCAGCAGCTTTCCGCAGGGAAGAGCTTTCTTT. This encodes CASSFPQGRAFF.

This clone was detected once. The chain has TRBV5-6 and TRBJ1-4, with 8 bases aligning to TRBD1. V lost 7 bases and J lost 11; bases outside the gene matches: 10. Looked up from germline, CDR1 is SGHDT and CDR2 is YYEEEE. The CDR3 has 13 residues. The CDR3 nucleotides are TGTGCCAGCGAGGACAGGGCGGTGAAGAAACTGTTTTTT. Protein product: CASEDRAVKKLFF.

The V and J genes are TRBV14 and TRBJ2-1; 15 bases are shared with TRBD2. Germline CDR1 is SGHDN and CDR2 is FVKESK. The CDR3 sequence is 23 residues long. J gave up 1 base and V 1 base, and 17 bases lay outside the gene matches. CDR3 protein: CASSQGWTSGRAWLGGSYNEQFF. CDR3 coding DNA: TGTGCCAGCAGCCAAGGCTGGACTAGCGGGAGGGCGTGGCTAGGCGGATCCTACAATGAGCAGTTCTTC.

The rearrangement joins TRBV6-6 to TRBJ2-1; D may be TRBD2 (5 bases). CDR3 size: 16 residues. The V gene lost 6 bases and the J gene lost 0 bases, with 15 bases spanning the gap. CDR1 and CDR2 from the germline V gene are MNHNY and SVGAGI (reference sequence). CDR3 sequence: CASSSRAVLSYNEQFF. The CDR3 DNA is TGTGCCAGCAGCAGTCGAGCGGTTCTCTCCTACAATGAGCAGTTCTTC.

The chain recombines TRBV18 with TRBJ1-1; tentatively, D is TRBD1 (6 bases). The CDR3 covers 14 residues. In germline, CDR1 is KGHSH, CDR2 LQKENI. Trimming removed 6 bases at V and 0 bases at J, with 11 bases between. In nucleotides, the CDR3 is TGTGCCAGCTCCCCCGGACAGTTGAACACTGAAGCTTTCTTT. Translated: CASSPGQLNTEAFF.

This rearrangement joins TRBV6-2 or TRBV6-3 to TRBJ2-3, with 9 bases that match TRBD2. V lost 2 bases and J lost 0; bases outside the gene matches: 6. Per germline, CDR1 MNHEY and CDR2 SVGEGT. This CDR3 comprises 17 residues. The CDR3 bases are TGTGCCAGCAGTTACAGGGCTAGCGGGGCTAGCACAGATACGCAGTATTTT. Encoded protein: CASSYRASGASTDTQYF.

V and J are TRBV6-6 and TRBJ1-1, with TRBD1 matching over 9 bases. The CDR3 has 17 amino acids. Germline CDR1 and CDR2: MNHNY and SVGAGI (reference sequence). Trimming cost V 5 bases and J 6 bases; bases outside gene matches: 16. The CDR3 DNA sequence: TGTGCCAGCAGTCCGAGGACAGGGGTTTTTCTCGATGCTGAAGCTTTCTTT. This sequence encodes CASSPRTGVFLDAEAFF.

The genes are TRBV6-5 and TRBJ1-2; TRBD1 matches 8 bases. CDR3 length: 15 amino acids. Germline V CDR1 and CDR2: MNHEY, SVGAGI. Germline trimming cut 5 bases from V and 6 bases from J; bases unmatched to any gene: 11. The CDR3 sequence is CASSSRIQGANGYTF. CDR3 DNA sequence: TGTGCCAGCAGTAGCCGAATCCAGGGGGCGAATGGCTACACCTTC.

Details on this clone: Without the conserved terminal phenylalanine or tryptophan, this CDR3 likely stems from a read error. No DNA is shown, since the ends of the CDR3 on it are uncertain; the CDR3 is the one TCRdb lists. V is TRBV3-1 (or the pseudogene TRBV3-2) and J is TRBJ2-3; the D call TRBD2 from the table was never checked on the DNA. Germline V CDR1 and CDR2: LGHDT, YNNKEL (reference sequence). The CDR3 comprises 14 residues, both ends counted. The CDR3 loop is CASSGTSGRGVTYL.

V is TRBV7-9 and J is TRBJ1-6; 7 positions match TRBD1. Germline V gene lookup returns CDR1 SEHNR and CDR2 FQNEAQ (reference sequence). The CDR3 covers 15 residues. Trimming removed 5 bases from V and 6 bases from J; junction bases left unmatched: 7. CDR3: CASSGGTALNSPLHF. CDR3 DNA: TGTGCCAGCAGCGGCGGGACAGCGCTTAATTCACCCCTCCACTTT. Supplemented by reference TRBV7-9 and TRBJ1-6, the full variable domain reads DTGVSQNPRHKITKRGQNVTFRCDPISEHNRLYWYRQTLGQGPEFLTYFQNEAQLEKSRLLSDRFSAERPKGSFSTLEIQRTEQGDSAMYLCASSGGTALNSPLHFGNGTRLTVT.